The T cell receptor beta chain under discussion was sequenced for a study of T cell responses to AZD1222 COVID-19 vaccine. With regard to this clone: One end of the junction fails to match germline, which may point to a read error.

Sequencing used immunoSEQ multiplex PCR; TCRdb keeps in-frame clones, though not all of them. The sample has 180,000 or so clones, 85% to 95% seen once; the top ten hold 0.64%. This CDR3 contains 14 residues. In germline, CDR1 is LGHDT, CDR2 YNNKEL (reference sequence). J is TRBJ2-3 and V is TRBV3-1 (or the pseudogene TRBV3-2); D is ambiguous. The sample was peripheral blood, taken on day 0 of AZD1222 vaccination. The TCR originated in an adult in good health. The CDR3 is CASSQGISKDTQYF. The CDR3 coding sequence is TGTGCCAGCAGCCAAGGGATTAGCAAAGATACGCAGTATTTT.